This record covers a single T cell receptor beta chain. The sample originates from a study of T cell responses to AZD1222 COVID-19 vaccine. TCRdb's copy holds only in-frame clones and misses some; the assay was immunoSEQ multiplex PCR. Of some 130,000 clones listed, approximately 90% were seen once; the top ten hold 1.3% to 1.5%. This CDR3 region has 15 residues. The germline gives CDR1 SGHTA, CDR2 FQGNSA. Deletions cut 6 bases from V and 1 base from J, with 13 bases between. The chain links TRBV7-2 to TRBJ1-5, with D possibly matching TRBD1 (5 bases). The sample here was peripheral blood, taken on day 0 of AZD1222 vaccination. The clonotype originates from an adult in good health. The DNA of the CDR3 is TGTGCCAGCAGTCAAATCCAGGGCAGCAATCAGCCCCAGCATTTT. Its translation: CASSQIQGSNQPQHF. Based on the CDR3 plus reference TRBV7-2 and TRBJ1-5, the full variable domain is GAGVSQSPSNKVTEKGKDVELRCDPISGHTALYWYRQSLGQGLEFLIYFQGNSAPDKSGLPSDRFSAERTGGSVSTLTIQRTQQEDSAVYLCASSQIQGSNQPQHFGDGTRLSIL.